This T cell receptor beta chain appears in the sequencing data of a study of CD8+ T cells in alopecia areata. Findings and caveats of the study: With patients, TCR sharing proved less clear than in mice, a difference possibly related to HLA. Tofacitinib delivered significant drops in scalp clonality and in expanded CD8+ clones among the top 100.

The treatment: oral pan-JAK inhibitor, 5-10 mg twice daily. This clone was seen once. Its target is unknown. Looked up from germline, CDR1 is SGHTA and CDR2 is FQGNSA. Trimming at V came to 2 bases and at J to 0 bases, leaving 6 bases not matched to a gene. This CDR3 spans 17 amino acids. The sequencing template was cDNA reverse transcribed from extracted RNA. Clones were read by immunoSEQ multiplex PCR, and TCRdb kept only the in-frame ones, dropping some. The table includes about 120,000 clones, around 63% detected once. The V and J genes are TRBV7-2 and TRBJ2-3; 9 nucleotides align to TRBD1. This sample comprised CD4+ T cells sorted from blood, obtained at week 4, from a patient treated with tofacitinib. The TCR originated in a human donor with alopecia areata. The CDR3 nucleotides read TGTGCCAGCAGCTTACCGACAGGGGGTCTTAGCACAGATACGCAGTATTTT. This sequence encodes CASSLPTGGLSTDTQYF.